The 15 T cell receptor beta chains in this list originate from one sample, sequenced in a study of T cell repertoires in cytomegalovirus infection. TCRdb ran MiXCR on the reads and lists one entry per CDR3 protein. The repertoire holds roughly 250,000 distinct CDR3 sequences, with 10% to 15% as singletons. The material sequenced was PBMCs. The origin of the receptors is a human donor in good health (CMV status not recorded). Some clones in this sample may be carry-over from other donors' samples.

This clonotype was picked up many times. The rearrangement uses TRBV11-2 and TRBJ2-3; 12 nucleotides match TRBD2. The V and J ends lost 2 bases and 5 bases, in that order; junction bases with no gene match: 14. The CDR3 spans 19 residues. CDR1 SGHAT and CDR2 FQNNGV come from the germline V gene. This CDR3 reads CASSLPLTASGGAKDTQYF. The CDR3 nucleotides are TGTGCCAGCAGCTTACCACTGACGGCTAGCGGGGGGGCTAAAGATACGCAGTATTTT.

This clonotype was counted at least ten times. This sequence joins TRBV2 and TRBJ2-1, with 7 nucleotides matching TRBD1. V gave up 6 bases and J gave up 10 bases; unmatched junction bases: 12. CDR1 and CDR2 from the germline V gene are SNHLY and FYNNEI. The CDR3 consists of 14 residues. The CDR3 reads CASRVPIRQGEQFF. The CDR3 DNA sequence: TGTGCCAGCAGGGTCCCGATCCGACAGGGCGAGCAGTTCTTC. Full variable domain (missing parts from reference TRBV2 and TRBJ2-1): EPEVTQTPSHQVTQMGQEVILRCVPISNHLYFYWYRQILGQKVEFLVSFYNNEISEKSEIFDDQFSVERPDGSNFTLKIRSTKLEDSAMYFCASRVPIRQGEQFFGPGTRLTVL.

This clonotype was seen repeatedly, ten times or more. The chain joins TRBV7-2 to TRBJ2-5, with 9 bases identical to TRBD2. The CDR3 is made up of 16 amino acids. Germline V CDR1 and CDR2: SGHTA, FQGNSA. Trimming removed 1 base from V and 5 bases from J; junction bases left unmatched: 8. CDR3 sequence (DNA): TGTGCCAGCAGCTTAGTTGCGGGAGGGCCTTGGGAGACCCAGTACTTC. It codes for CASSLVAGGPWETQYF.

In its sample, this clonotype was seen many times. V usage is TRBV7-2 and J usage is TRBJ2-4; TRBD2 is a possible D gene (6 bases). CDR1 is SGHTA, CDR2 FQGNSA, per germline. This CDR3 is 15 amino acids long. The V and J ends lost 4 bases and 3 bases respectively, with 13 bases between them. Here the CDR3 DNA reads TGTGCCAGCAGCTCGTCCGGGAGCCTCAAAAACATTCAGTACTTC. It specifies CASSSSGSLKNIQYF.

In this sample, this clonotype turned up a few times. The chain links TRBV3-1 to TRBJ2-5, with D unclear. CDR1 and CDR2 from the germline V gene are LGHDT and YNNKEL (reference sequence). The V gene lost 4 bases and the J gene lost 3 bases, with 12 bases spanning the gap. The CDR3 has 14 amino acids. CDR3 coding DNA: TGTGCCAGCAGCCGCCTCCAGGAAAAAGAGACCCAGTACTTC. Its translation is CASSRLQEKETQYF.

This clonotype was counted ten times or more. The chain uses TRBV6-2 or TRBV6-3 and TRBJ1-1; 7 bases are a match to TRBD1. J gave up 4 bases and V 4 bases, and 6 bases lay outside the gene matches. Germline lookup yields CDR1 MNHEY and CDR2 SVGEGT. The CDR3 contains 14 residues. CDR3 amino acids: CASSFTGDATEAFF. In DNA, the CDR3 is TGTGCCAGCAGTTTCACAGGGGACGCCACTGAAGCTTTCTTT.

This chain links TRBV30 with TRBJ2-3; D is possibly TRBD1 or TRBD2 (7 bases each). The CDR3 length is 16 residues. The germline V gene encodes CDR1 GTSNPN and CDR2 SVGIG (reference sequence). Trimming removed 0 bases at V and 5 bases at J, with 18 bases between. The CDR3 DNA reads as TGTGCCTGGAGTGTAGGGGGCGGGAGCTCTCAAGATACGCAGTATTTT. Translating it yields CAWSVGGGSSQDTQYF.

The rearrangement links TRBV14 to TRBJ2-7; no clear D gene. The germline V and J ends were trimmed by 0 bases and 2 bases, with 11 bases remaining between them. This CDR3 contains 15 residues. Germline lookup yields CDR1 SGHDN and CDR2 FVKESK. For the CDR3, the DNA is TGTGCCAGCAGCCAAGAACCAACAGCTGCCTACGAGCAGTACTTC. Translated: CASSQEPTAAYEQYF.

This clonotype was counted ten times or more. V and J are TRBV20-1 and TRBJ2-2; TRBD1 agrees at 11 bases. Per germline, CDR1 DFQATT and CDR2 SNEGSKA (reference sequence). The CDR3 has 15 amino acids. V shed 6 bases, J shed 2 bases, and the junction held 5 bases outside the gene matches. This chain's CDR3 is CSAPGQGVNTGELFF. The DNA of the CDR3 is TGCAGTGCCCCGGGACAGGGGGTAAACACCGGGGAGCTGTTTTTT.

A remark on this clonotype: It may be a read error: a sequence one base away is much more abundant. The CDR3 DNA sequence: TGTGCCAGCAATAGGGCCCTCCGGGGCGTGCAGTACTTC. Translating gives CASNRALRGVQYF. This chain uses TRBV6-2 or TRBV6-3 with TRBJ2-7, with D perhaps given as TRBD1 or TRBD2 (5 bases each). Trimming removed 7 bases from V and 9 bases from J, with 19 bases in between. CDR1 is MNHEY, CDR2 SVGEGT, per germline. This CDR3 has 13 residues.

Comment on this clonotype: A much larger clonotype is one base distant, so this may be a read error. This chain uses TRBV7-8 with TRBJ1-1, with 9 bases lining up with TRBD1. The CDR3 consists of 15 residues. In germline, CDR1 is SGHVS, CDR2 FQNEAQ. V lost 2 bases and J lost 11; bases outside the gene matches: 12. The CDR3 is CASSLWGQGRGSAFF. The CDR3 region has the DNA TGTGCCAGCAGCTTATGGGGACAGGGAAGGGGGAGCGCTTTCTTT.

This clonotype was found many times. The chain employs TRBV6-1 and TRBJ1-5; TRBD1 aligns across 8 bases. The CDR3 loop spans 17 amino acids. The junction had 9 bases not matched to a gene; V was cut back by 5 bases and J by 0 bases. Germline V CDR1 and CDR2: MNHNS, SASEGT. CDR3 sequence: CASSSTGARVSNQPQHF. In nucleotides, the CDR3 is TGTGCCAGCAGTTCGACAGGGGCGCGGGTTAGCAATCAGCCCCAGCATTTT.

In this sample, this clonotype turned up many times. The chain combines TRBV7-2 with TRBJ1-2, with 9 bases that match TRBD1. Trimming took 5 bases from V and 0 from J; bases not matched to a gene: 10. The CDR3 consists of 17 residues. CDR1 and CDR2 (germline): SGHTA, FQGNSA. CDR3: CASSPTGGHSSNYGYTF. In DNA form, the CDR3 reads TGTGCCAGCAGCCCCACAGGGGGCCACAGCTCTAACTATGGCTACACCTTC.

This clonotype was picked up many times. The genes are TRBV7-2 and TRBJ2-3; 8 bases are shared with TRBD2. V lost 5 bases, J lost 4 bases, and 8 bases stayed unmatched. Per the germline V gene, CDR1 is SGHTA and CDR2 is FQGNSA. This CDR3 has 15 residues. The CDR3 bases are TGTGCCAGCAGCCCCGAAGCGGGAGAATCAGATACGCAGTATTTT. Protein: CASSPEAGESDTQYF.

The chain employs TRBV11-2 and TRBJ2-7; no clear D. The ends were cut back, 1 base at V and 3 bases at J, with 10 bases in the middle. The germline gives CDR1 SGHAT, CDR2 FQNNGV. This CDR3 contains 14 residues. The CDR3 is CASSLGRNLYEQYF. For the CDR3, the DNA is TGTGCCAGCAGCTTAGGACGTAATCTCTACGAGCAGTACTTC.